These 12 T cell receptor beta chains share one sample of origin, sequenced in a study of T cells in Graves' hyperthyroidism and ophthalmopathy. RNA transcripts yielded amplified TCR beta CDR3 regions. First-round RT-PCR of the TCR CDR3 relied on the HTBI primer set. MiXCR was run by TCRdb on the multiplex PCR reads, yielding one entry per CDR3 protein. The profile shows 700,000 or so distinct CDR3 sequences, roughly 15% of them singletons. The specimen sequenced was blood. The receptors stem from a woman between 50 and 59 years old with Graves' ophthalmopathy.

This clonotype appeared many times. The CDR3 sequence is CSARIENRGNTEAFF. DNA of the CDR3: TGCAGTGCTAGGATTGAGAACAGGGGGAACACTGAAGCTTTCTTT. The chain links TRBV20-1 to TRBJ1-1; TRBD1 matches 7 bases. The germline CDR1 and CDR2 sequences are DFQATT and SNEGSKA (reference sequence). There are 15 residues in the CDR3. The V gene end was trimmed by 3 bases and the J gene end by 1 base; junction bases not matched to a gene: 8.

The sample holds many counts of this clonotype. The chain recombines TRBV12-3 or TRBV12-4 with TRBJ1-1, with unresolved D. The CDR3 contains 14 residues. V lost 7 bases and J 0 bases, leaving 12 bases between the germline ends. In DNA, the CDR3 is TGTGCCAGCAACTCCCTAGGAGTGAACACTGAAGCTTTCTTT. Its protein is CASNSLGVNTEAFF.

The CDR3 spells CASRKRGQGFGVSNQPQHF. DNA for the CDR3: TGTGCCAGTAGGAAGAGGGGGCAAGGGTTCGGGGTGAGCAATCAGCCCCAGCATTTT. The chain employs TRBV19 and TRBJ1-5; 7 nucleotides line up with TRBD1. With V trimmed by 6 bases and J by 1 base, 18 bases remained unmatched. From germline, CDR1 is LNHDA and CDR2 SQIVND (reference sequence). The CDR3 is 19 residues long.

This clonotype occurred many times. The chain is built from TRBV10-3 and TRBJ1-1, with 9 bases matching TRBD1. The junction had 4 bases not matched to a gene; V was cut back by 6 bases and J by 8 bases. This CDR3 spans 12 amino acids. The V gene's germline CDR1 is ENHRY and CDR2 SYGVKD. In nucleotides, the CDR3 is TGTGCCATCAGGAAACAGGGGGCCGAAGCTTTCTTT. It yields the protein CAIRKQGAEAFF.

The chain carries TRBV27 and TRBJ1-6; no firm D call. CDR1 and CDR2 from the germline V gene are MNHEY and SMNVEV (reference sequence). Deletions cut 6 bases from V and 8 bases from J, with 17 bases between. This CDR3 spans 15 amino acids. The CDR3 protein is CASRTEADTYSPLHF. As DNA, the CDR3 is TGTGCCAGCAGGACCGAGGCAGACACCTATTCACCCCTCCACTTT.

There are many counts of this clonotype. The rearrangement uses TRBV11-2 and TRBJ1-5, with D possibly matching TRBD1 (6 bases). The CDR3 is 16 amino acids. CDR1 SGHAT and CDR2 FQNNGV come from the germline V gene. The V and J ends lost 1 base and 4 bases respectively, with 14 bases between them. DNA of the CDR3: TGTGCCAGCAGCTTAGTAGGGGGGGCAGGGAATCAGCCCCAGCATTTT. Residues: CASSLVGGAGNQPQHF.

This clonotype was recorded at least ten times. In DNA form, the CDR3 reads TGTGCCAGCAGTTTTACGCCTAGCGGAAGCTCCTACAATGAGCAGTTCTTC. Translating it yields CASSFTPSGSSYNEQFF. This chain connects TRBV28 to TRBJ2-1; 7 bases are shared with TRBD2. The CDR3 consists of 17 residues. Germline V lookup: CDR1 MDHEN, CDR2 SYDVKM. The V segment lost 3 bases and the J segment 0 bases; nucleotides outside the gene matches: 8.

The chain is built from TRBV28 and TRBJ1-1; the D gene is possibly TRBD1 (5 bases). The CDR3 consists of 14 residues. Trimming removed 1 base from V and 6 bases from J, with 12 bases in between. The germline gives CDR1 MDHEN, CDR2 SYDVKM. In DNA form, the CDR3 reads TGTGCCAGCAGTTTATCCGGGGCGTTGGCTGAAGCTTTCTTT. Amino acid sequence: CASSLSGALAEAFF.

In its sample, this clonotype was seen many times. The V call is TRBV6-1, the J call TRBJ2-5; D unresolved. From germline, CDR1 is MNHNS and CDR2 SASEGT. The CDR3 loop spans 14 amino acids. V was cut by 5 bases and J by 0 bases, with 10 bases left in between. The CDR3 is CASSYSGDQETQYF. The CDR3, as DNA: TGTGCCAGCAGTTACTCTGGAGACCAAGAGACCCAGTACTTC.

In DNA form, the CDR3 reads TGTGCCAGCAGCTTAGTGATAGCGGGAGCTAATCCCCGTGAGCAGTTCTTC. Translated, it gives CASSLVIAGANPREQFF. This sequence joins TRBV7-8 and TRBJ2-1, with 9 bases lining up with TRBD2. Losses at the gene ends were 1 base for V and 9 bases for J; bases not matched to a gene: 13. Germline V gives CDR1 SGHVS, CDR2 FQNEAQ. The CDR3 totals 17 residues.

Of note for this clonotype: A much more abundant neighbour one base away suggests this may be a read error. The V gene is TRBV6-1, the J gene TRBJ1-6; TRBD1 is a possible D gene (5 bases). The CDR3 extends over 15 amino acids. CDR1 and CDR2 (germline): MNHNS, SASEGT. V was cut by 6 bases and J by 9 bases, with 18 bases left in between. The CDR3 loop is CASRSDSGWSSPLHF. CDR3 coding DNA: TGTGCCAGCAGAAGCGACAGTGGATGGAGTTCACCCCTCCACTTT.

There are many counts of this clonotype. The rearrangement uses TRBV7-9 and TRBJ2-5; D gene uncertain. V was shortened by 5 bases and J by 2 bases, with 15 bases between the two germline ends. Germline CDR1 is SEHNR and CDR2 is FQNEAQ (reference sequence). This CDR3 region has 15 residues. CDR3 loop: CASSNRQVNQETQYF. The DNA of the CDR3 is TGTGCCAGCAGCAACAGACAAGTCAATCAAGAGACCCAGTACTTC.